A single sample is the source of the 32 T cell receptor beta chains below, sequenced in a study of cytotoxic CD8 clonotypes in ibrutinib-treated CLL. Clones were sequenced by immunoSEQ multiplex PCR, and TCRdb holds only the in-frame ones, with some missing. Among about 150,000 clones listed, 70% to 80% were seen once. The sequencing here drew on PBMCs, taken after 12 months of ibrutinib treatment. These receptors all come from a human donor with chronic lymphocytic leukemia.

The chain recombines TRBV25-1 with TRBJ2-1, with D perhaps assigned TRBD1 or TRBD2 (6 bases each). The V and J ends lost 1 base and 3 bases respectively, with 13 bases between them. This CDR3 region has 16 residues. CDR1 MGHDK and CDR2 SYGVNS come from the germline V gene. The CDR3, as DNA: TGTGCCAGCAGTGAATTTGCAGGGGACTTCTACAATGAGCAGTTCTTC. Encoded protein: CASSEFAGDFYNEQFF.

This clone appeared a single time. CDR3 nucleotides: TGTGCCAGCAGCGGTGAGGGTGTGGGAGAGCAGTACTTC. Protein product: CASSGEGVGEQYF. The chain carries TRBV9 and TRBJ2-7; the D gene is possibly TRBD2 (5 bases). This CDR3 contains 13 residues. The V gene's germline CDR1 is SGDLS and CDR2 YYNGEE. V was clipped by 3 bases and J by 7 bases, with 14 bases between them.

This sequence joins TRBV20-1 and TRBJ2-3; no definite D call. The CDR3 has 11 amino acids. Looked up from germline, CDR1 is DFQATT and CDR2 is SNEGSKA (reference sequence). Trimming removed 2 bases from V and 4 bases from J, with 4 bases in between. The CDR3 loop is CSARIADTQYF. The CDR3 DNA reads as TGCAGTGCTAGAATCGCAGATACGCAGTATTTT.

This chain links TRBV7-2 with TRBJ2-7; 12 nucleotides agree with TRBD2. V was clipped by 2 bases and J by 1 base; unmatched bases: 12. The CDR3 has 19 amino acids. Germline V gives CDR1 SGHTA, CDR2 FQGNSA. The DNA of the CDR3 is TGTGCCAGCAGCTTACTGGTGGGGCTAGCGGGAGGGGTTTCCTACGAGCAGTACTTC. Translation: CASSLLVGLAGGVSYEQYF.

The CDR3 protein is CASSWGRAYEQYF. CDR3 DNA: TGTGCCAGTAGTTGGGGGAGGGCCTACGAGCAGTACTTC. The gene calls are TRBV19 and TRBJ2-7; TRBD2 matches 7 bases. Trimming took 5 bases from V and 2 from J; bases not matched to a gene: 3. CDR1 and CDR2 (germline): LNHDA, SQIVND (reference sequence). The length of the CDR3 is 13 residues.

The genes are TRBV18 and TRBJ2-2, with D unresolved. From germline, CDR1 is KGHSH and CDR2 LQKENI. The V and J ends lost 3 bases and 6 bases respectively, with 14 bases between them. The CDR3 runs to 15 residues. The CDR3 sequence is CASSPVGNEAGELFF. DNA of the CDR3: TGTGCCAGCTCACCGGTTGGGAATGAGGCCGGGGAGCTGTTTTTT. The entire variable domain, with the rest obtained from reference TRBV18 and TRBJ2-2, is as follows: NAGVMQNPRHLVRRRGQEARLRCSPMKGHSHVYWYRQLPEEGLKFMVYLQKENIIDESGMPKERFSAEFPKEGPSILRIQQVVRGDSAAYFCASSPVGNEAGELFFGEGSRLTVL.

The CDR3 sequence: CASSLRDIRIEKLFF. The CDR3 DNA follows: TGTGCCAGCAGCTTAAGGGACATACGAATTGAAAAACTGTTTTTT. The rearrangement uses TRBV11-3 and TRBJ1-4, with D maybe TRBD1 (6 bases). Germline V gene sequence: CDR1 SGHNT, CDR2 YENEEA. The CDR3 runs to 15 residues. Trimming left V 2 bases short and J 7 bases short, with 14 bases between.

The chain is built from TRBV28 and TRBJ2-3, with D unresolved. V lost 6 bases, J lost 2 bases, and 15 bases lay in between. This CDR3 is 15 amino acids long. CDR1 and CDR2 from the germline V gene are MDHEN and SYDVKM. In DNA form, the CDR3 reads TGTGCCAGCAGCCGGGCCCCGGGCAACACAGATACGCAGTATTTT. Protein: CASSRAPGNTDTQYF. The full variable domain, rest sourced from reference TRBV28 and TRBJ2-3, is DVKVTQSSRYLVKRTGEKVFLECVQDMDHENMFWYRQDPGLGLRLIYFSYDVKMKEKGDIPEGYSVSREKKERFSLILESASTNQTSMYLCASSRAPGNTDTQYFGPGTRLTVL.

The chain recombines TRBV7-9 with TRBJ2-1; D may be TRBD1 or TRBD2 (5 bases each). With 3 bases removed from V and 9 bases from J, the gap between germline ends came to 9 bases. The CDR3 runs 12 residues. CDR1 is SEHNR and CDR2 is FQNEAQ in the germline V gene (reference sequence). CDR3 loop: CASSFWGFEQFF. The CDR3 DNA sequence: TGTGCCAGCAGCTTTTGGGGGTTTGAGCAGTTCTTC.

The V and J genes are TRBV5-1 and TRBJ2-7; unclear D gene. The CDR3 consists of 14 residues. Germline CDR1 and CDR2: SGHRS and YFSETQ. V lost 0 bases, J lost 1 base, and 8 bases lay in between. This CDR3 is CASSLEIESYEQYF. CDR3 bases: TGCGCCAGCAGCTTGGAGATAGAATCCTACGAGCAGTACTTC. Full variable domain (rest looked up from reference TRBV5-1 and TRBJ2-7): KAGVTQTPRYLIKTRGQQVTLSCSPISGHRSVSWYQQTPGQGLQFLFEYFSETQRNKGNFPGRFSGRQFSNSRSEMNVSTLELGDSALYLCASSLEIESYEQYFGPGTRLTVT.

The rearrangement joins TRBV9 to TRBJ2-7; no reliable D call. The germline gives CDR1 SGDLS, CDR2 YYNGEE. Trimming cost V 5 bases and J 2 bases, with 8 bases left between them. The length of the CDR3 is 12 residues. This chain's CDR3 is CASSLRAYEQYF. The CDR3 nucleotides are TGTGCCAGCAGTTTAAGGGCCTACGAGCAGTACTTC.

The chain employs TRBV11-3 and TRBJ2-5; 10 bases fit TRBD1. Germline trimming cut 4 bases from V and 2 bases from J; bases unmatched to any gene: 7. The CDR3 extends over 16 amino acids. Germline loops: CDR1 SGHNT, CDR2 YENEEA. CDR3 residues: CASSSRGQGVQETQYF. As DNA, the CDR3 is TGTGCCAGCAGCTCCCGCGGACAGGGGGTACAAGAGACCCAGTACTTC. Full variable domain (rest looked up from reference TRBV11-3 and TRBJ2-5): EAGVVQSPRYKIIEKKQPVAFWCNPISGHNTLYWYLQNLGQGPELLIRYENEEAVDDSQLPKDRFSAERLKGVDSTLKIQPAELGDSAVYLCASSSRGQGVQETQYFGPGTRLLVL.

The chain has TRBV11-2 and TRBJ2-1; 8 bases align to TRBD2. The CDR3 runs to 15 residues. The ends lost 5 bases at V and 6 bases at J; junction bases unmatched: 9. The V gene's germline CDR1 is SGHAT and CDR2 FQNNGV. The CDR3 loop reads CASSPLAGWGNEQFF. The CDR3 nucleotides are TGTGCCAGCAGCCCCTTAGCGGGATGGGGCAATGAGCAGTTCTTC.

The CDR3 protein is CATSKPQRYESSQPQHF. Here the CDR3 DNA reads TGTGCCACCAGCAAACCCCAAAGGTATGAATCCAGTCAGCCCCAGCATTTT. The J gene is TRBJ1-5, the V gene TRBV15; D is uncertain. The CDR3 consists of 17 residues. The germline gives CDR1 LNHNV, CDR2 YYDKDF (reference sequence). V lost 4 bases, J lost 6 bases, and 22 bases lay in between.

The chain recombines TRBV5-1 with TRBJ1-3; D is possibly TRBD1 (6 bases). This CDR3 comprises 17 residues. The germline CDR1 and CDR2 sequences are SGHRS and YFSETQ. Trimming shortened V by 2 bases and J by 4 bases, and 19 bases separated the two germline ends. In nucleotides, the CDR3 is TGCGCCAGCAGCTTCGAACCCAGGGGTCAATGGGGAAACACCATATATTTT. Its translation is CASSFEPRGQWGNTIYF.

The V call is TRBV9, the J call TRBJ2-1, with D possibly matching TRBD2 (6 bases). Germline CDR1 SGDLS, CDR2 YYNGEE. V was shortened by 1 base and J by 9 bases, with 11 bases between the two germline ends. This CDR3 is built from 13 residues. The CDR3 loop is CASSVYGRGEQFF. Here the CDR3 DNA reads TGTGCCAGCAGCGTATACGGGAGAGGTGAGCAGTTCTTC.

V is TRBV30 and J is TRBJ1-2; D not resolved. This CDR3 is 12 amino acids long. The V end was cut by 4 bases, the J end by 3 bases, with 9 bases between. The germline gives CDR1 GTSNPN, CDR2 SVGIG (reference sequence). CDR3 nucleotides: TGTGCCTGGAACCGGCAGCACTATGGCTACACCTTC. Its translation: CAWNRQHYGYTF.

This clone appeared once. V usage is TRBV11-2 and J usage is TRBJ2-1, with D maybe TRBD2 (6 bases). CDR1 is SGHAT and CDR2 is FQNNGV in the germline V gene. The CDR3 loop spans 16 amino acids. V lost 2 bases, J lost 5 bases, and 16 bases lay in between. CDR3 DNA: TGTGCCAGCAGCTTATCCAACTCGGGACTTAACAATGAGCAGTTCTTC. Its protein is CASSLSNSGLNNEQFF.

The table lists this clone with a few counts. The gene calls are TRBV7-9 and TRBJ2-7; 13 bases line up with TRBD2. The CDR3 consists of 14 residues. The germline gives CDR1 SEHNR, CDR2 FQNEAQ (reference sequence). Losses at the gene ends were 5 bases for V and 8 bases for J; bases not matched to a gene: 6. CDR3 residues: CASSIGTSGNKQYF. The CDR3 region has the DNA TGTGCCAGCAGCATCGGGACTAGCGGGAACAAGCAGTACTTC.

This chain links TRBV18 with TRBJ2-2; a possible D gene is TRBD1 (5 bases). The V gene's germline CDR1 is KGHSH and CDR2 LQKENI. Trimming pared 4 bases from V and 7 bases from J, leaving 7 bases between. The CDR3 length is 12 residues. CDR3 protein: CASSLDSGELFF. CDR3 nucleotides: TGTGCCAGCTCACTTGACAGCGGGGAGCTGTTTTTT.

The chain combines TRBV5-1 with TRBJ1-5, with TRBD1 identical over 8 bases. Germline V gene lookup returns CDR1 SGHRS and CDR2 YFSETQ. Germline trimming cut 4 bases from V and 4 bases from J; bases unmatched to any gene: 13. The CDR3 spans 17 residues. This chain's CDR3 is CASSQGQGGGPNQPQHF. The CDR3 DNA follows: TGCGCCAGCAGCCAAGGACAGGGAGGTGGACCGAATCAGCCCCAGCATTTT.

This rearrangement joins TRBV6-1 to TRBJ2-2, with a possible D match to TRBD1 (5 bases). Deletions cut 3 bases from V and 3 bases from J, with 11 bases between. CDR1 is MNHNS, CDR2 SASEGT, per germline. This CDR3 contains 15 residues. This chain's CDR3 is CASSDPRADTGELFF. CDR3 in DNA: TGTGCCAGCAGTGACCCCAGGGCGGACACCGGGGAGCTGTTTTTT.

This clone appeared a single time. The genes are TRBV7-9 and TRBJ2-4; 14 bases are shared with TRBD2. V lost 5 bases, J lost 3 bases, and 9 bases stayed unmatched. Germline CDR1 SEHNR, CDR2 FQNEAQ (reference sequence). The CDR3 loop spans 18 amino acids. The CDR3 is CASSQRLAGGPLKNIQYF. CDR3 nucleotide sequence: TGTGCCAGCAGCCAACGACTAGCGGGAGGGCCACTCAAAAACATTCAGTACTTC. Using reference TRBV7-9 and TRBJ2-4 for the parts outside the CDR3, the full variable domain is DTGVSQNPRHKITKRGQNVTFRCDPISEHNRLYWYRQTLGQGPEFLTYFQNEAQLEKSRLLSDRFSAERPKGSFSTLEIQRTEQGDSAMYLCASSQRLAGGPLKNIQYFGAGTRLSVL.

The table lists this clone with a count of one. V and J are TRBV4-1 and TRBJ2-1, with a tentative D call TRBD1 (6 bases). CDR3 length: 16 residues. Trimming took off 2 bases at V and 8 bases at J, with 19 bases between the two ends. The germline V gene has CDR1 MGHRA and CDR2 YSYEKL. The CDR3 protein is CASSQLFVGRGHEQFF. The CDR3 region has the DNA TGCGCCAGCAGCCAACTTTTTGTGGGCAGGGGTCATGAGCAGTTCTTC.

The chain links TRBV18 to TRBJ2-3; D not resolved. CDR1 KGHSH and CDR2 LQKENI come from the germline V gene. Trimming shortened V by 3 bases and J by 6 bases, and 10 bases separated the two germline ends. The CDR3 extends over 13 amino acids. CDR3 sequence: CASSPNKVDTQYF. CDR3 coding DNA: TGTGCCAGCTCACCGAATAAAGTGGATACGCAGTATTTT.

The chain employs TRBV10-3 and TRBJ2-7; 10 bases agree with TRBD2. With V trimmed by 4 bases and J by 11 bases, 14 bases remained unmatched. This CDR3 is 15 amino acids long. The germline gives CDR1 ENHRY, CDR2 SYGVKD. In nucleotides, the CDR3 is TGTGCCATCAGTGGACCGAGCGGGAGGGCCGAAAAAAAGTACTTC. Translated: CAISGPSGRAEKKYF.

The rearrangement joins TRBV7-3 to TRBJ2-3; tentatively, D is TRBD1 (6 bases). Trimming shortened V by 3 bases and J by 5 bases, and 12 bases separated the two germline ends. The germline gives CDR1 SGHTA, CDR2 FQGTGA. The CDR3 is made up of 14 amino acids. CDR3 coding DNA: TGTGCCAGCAGCTTTATGGGGGCGGAAGATACGCAGTATTTT. Amino acids: CASSFMGAEDTQYF.

The rearrangement uses TRBV28 and TRBJ2-7; 7 bases fit TRBD1. V lost 8 bases, J lost 2 bases, and 9 bases stayed unmatched. The germline V gene has CDR1 MDHEN and CDR2 SYDVKM. The CDR3 totals 14 residues. The CDR3 spells CASGRGQSPYEQYF. In DNA, the CDR3 is TGTGCCAGCGGCCGGGGACAGAGCCCCTACGAGCAGTACTTC. The full variable domain, rest sourced from reference TRBV28 and TRBJ2-7, is DVKVTQSSRYLVKRTGEKVFLECVQDMDHENMFWYRQDPGLGLRLIYFSYDVKMKEKGDIPEGYSVSREKKERFSLILESASTNQTSMYLCASGRGQSPYEQYFGPGTRLTVT.

The V gene is TRBV6-1, the J gene TRBJ2-3, with D possibly matching TRBD1 (5 bases). The germline V gene has CDR1 MNHNS and CDR2 SASEGT. The CDR3 is made up of 14 amino acids. Deletions cut 3 bases from V and 3 bases from J, with 10 bases between. The DNA for the CDR3 is TGTGCCAGCAGTGATGGCAGGGCGACAGATACGCAGTATTTT. Protein: CASSDGRATDTQYF.

The J gene is TRBJ2-5, the V gene TRBV11-2; D unclear. Trimming cost V 2 bases and J 5 bases, with 12 bases left between them. CDR1 is SGHAT, CDR2 FQNNGV, per germline. CDR3 size: 14 residues. DNA for the CDR3: TGTGCCAGCAGCTTACCCTCGGCTTGGGAGACCCAGTACTTC. As protein: CASSLPSAWETQYF.

V and J are TRBV6-4 and TRBJ2-5; 11 bases align to TRBD2. Trimming cost V 7 bases and J 0 bases; bases outside gene matches: 7. In germline, CDR1 is MRHNA, CDR2 SNTAGT. This CDR3 contains 16 residues. CDR3 region: CASTRLAGLNQETQYF. The CDR3 DNA follows: TGTGCCAGCACCAGACTAGCGGGACTGAACCAAGAGACCCAGTACTTC.

In this sample, this clone turned up a few times. CDR3 sequence (DNA): TGTGCCAGCAGCTTTGGGACTGAAGCTTTCTTT. It is translated as CASSFGTEAFF. The J gene is TRBJ1-1, the V gene TRBV7-9; D uncertain. The CDR3 is made up of 11 amino acids. With 3 bases removed from V and 5 bases from J, the gap between germline ends came to 4 bases. CDR1 is SEHNR and CDR2 is FQNEAQ in the germline V gene (reference sequence).